This is a list of T cell receptor beta chains from one sample in a study of blood T cell repertoires in COVID-19. Profiling relied on immunoSEQ multiplex PCR, and the TCRdb table lists in-frame clones only, not all of them. The sample has about 250,000 clones, 75% to 85% seen once; the top ten hold 9.1%. The sample was PBMCs or T cells enriched from blood (not recorded which). Receptors originate from a woman between 45 and 60 years old with acute COVID-19. Each CDR3 is given with its conserved first and last residue. Each record gives: V gene, J gene, D gene, clone size, CDR3 protein. The D gene is left open where the match is weak. Clone size is not always given. Where it is, it says once, few, many or a class for expanded clones.

TRBV18	TRBJ2-7	NA	NA	CASSRSGALVDSSYEQYF
TRBV27	TRBJ1-3	NA	NA	CASSHPGVGNTIYF
TRBV6-5	TRBJ2-7	TRBD1	NA	CASIRVGTGGYEQYF
TRBV15	TRBJ1-5	NA	NA	CATSREGRYQPQHF
TRBV6-2/TRBV6-3	TRBJ1-1	NA	NA	CASSRGMNTEAFF
TRBV3-1/TRBV3-2	TRBJ1-3	TRBD1	NA	CASSPRTGSGNTIYF
TRBV27	TRBJ2-7	NA	many	CASSMGAGYEQYF
TRBV7-8	TRBJ2-7	TRBD2	once	CASSLRAAGGPYEQYF
TRBV3-1/TRBV3-2	TRBJ1-2	NA	NA	CASTPGRGTGYTF
TRBV29-1	TRBJ1-1	TRBD1	once	CSVGGGKGAYGAFF
TRBV7-2	TRBJ2-7	TRBD1	NA	CASTRTGPYEQYF
TRBV18	TRBJ1-1	NA	NA	CASSPQGMNTEAFF
TRBV7-8	TRBJ1-1	NA	NA	CASSLVSARNTEAFF
TRBV18	TRBJ1-6	NA	once	CASSPPTGSNSPLHF
TRBV7-9	TRBJ2-3	NA	NA	CASSFQGGTDTQYF
TRBV30	TRBJ2-1	NA	NA	CAWSVIDISYNEQFF
TRBV19	TRBJ2-5	NA	once	CASKEQETQYF
TRBV29-1	TRBJ1-6	NA	NA	CSVEEAQINSPLHF
TRBV6-5	TRBJ1-6	NA	NA	CASSYSTQNPPLHF
TRBV18	TRBJ2-6	NA	once	CASSPGSSGANVLTF
TRBV7-6	TRBJ2-3	TRBD2	NA	CASSRTSGGRSDTQYF
TRBV5-1	TRBJ1-1	NA	NA	CASSFGGNTEAFF
TRBV30	TRBJ1-3	TRBD1	NA	CAWSPRDRASGNTIYF
TRBV30	TRBJ1-5	TRBD1	NA	CAWRRGTGVTPQHF
TRBV7-3	TRBJ2-2	NA	NA	CASAGKNTGELFF
TRBV5-4	TRBJ2-3	TRBD2	NA	CASLSGGFLADSTDTQYF
TRBV4-3	TRBJ2-1	NA	NA	CASSQEMERRAHEQFF
TRBV14	TRBJ2-6	TRBD1	NA	CASSQELFRGRSGANVLTF
TRBV9	TRBJ2-2	NA	NA	CASSVEGDTGELFF
TRBV14	TRBJ1-2	TRBD1	NA	CASSPYGQGAYGYTF
TRBV30	TRBJ2-3	NA	NA	CAWMASPGTDTQYF
TRBV20-1	TRBJ1-2	TRBD1	NA	CSASGTGAFSNYGYTF
TRBV5-1	TRBJ2-2	TRBD1	NA	CASNIGQGGTGELFF
TRBV7-2	TRBJ1-4	NA	once	CASSPGGRGGTNEKLFF
TRBV5-4	TRBJ2-1	NA	NA	CASSLTGPKGEQFF
TRBV10-3	TRBJ2-5	TRBD2	NA	CAISERASGGYGETQYF
TRBV18	TRBJ2-5	TRBD1	NA	CASSPSTGEETQYF
TRBV2	TRBJ1-1	NA	NA	CASSVQGMNTEAFF
TRBV5-3	TRBJ1-1	TRBD1	NA	CARSRRGTANTEAFF
TRBV12-3/TRBV12-4	TRBJ2-1	NA	NA	CASSKTDYNEQFF
TRBV14	TRBJ2-3	TRBD2	NA	CASSQVGGGRDTQYF
TRBV30	TRBJ1-6	NA	NA	CAWRRNRQSNSPLHF
TRBV2	TRBJ2-7	NA	many	CASSVNRAYSYEQYF
TRBV3-1/TRBV3-2	TRBJ2-1	NA	many	CASSQGGGEQFF
TRBV3-1/TRBV3-2	TRBJ2-7	NA	NA	CASSQLPGRHEQYF
TRBV5-1	TRBJ1-4	TRBD1	NA	CASSVKTGVLEKLFF
TRBV6-2/TRBV6-3	TRBJ2-1	NA	many	CASSTLINEQFF
TRBV3-1/TRBV3-2	TRBJ2-3	NA	NA	CASSQSYRRARTDTQYF
TRBV19	TRBJ2-5	TRBD1	NA	CASRGTVQETQYF
TRBV6-5	TRBJ1-3	NA	NA	CASRRGITGNTIYF
TRBV7-2	TRBJ2-3	TRBD2	NA	CASSYPGLAADTQYF
TRBV5-6	TRBJ1-5	TRBD1	few	CASSSSQGGQPQHF
TRBV10-3	TRBJ1-1	NA	NA	CAISSRGQDTEAFF